This T cell receptor (beta chain) appears in the sequencing data of a study of cytomegalovirus exposure and HLA in healthy donors (dated by TCRdb to about 2017). As for the study more broadly: An earlier analysis of approximately 640 of the donors reported about 250 Gb of sequence data and roughly 100 million unique TCR beta sequences from 150 million to 200 million T cells. Approximately 330 gigabases of sequencing data and approximately 91 million unique TCR sequences made up an early release that covered about 640 HLA-typed donors. The genetic ancestry cluster associated with self-reported Caucasian donors included over 80% of the roughly 400 genotyped donors. The aim of the study was to test whether cataloging public T cell receptors could identify signatures of past pathogen exposure. The T cell repertoires of some 700 subjects were profiled by immunosequencing and related to cytomegalovirus serostatus. Besides the first cohort of roughly 700 subjects, a separate validation cohort made up of over a hundred different subjects was used. High-throughput TCR immunosequencing, statistical association of individual TCRs with disease status, and machine learning were combined to predict cytomegalovirus infection status. In a later analysis, previously published TCR beta repertoires from more than 500 donors were re-analyzed and high-resolution HLA genotyping was added so that TCR occurrence patterns could be studied. Rather than drawing on any new phenotypic data, the later analysis identified candidate immune exposures from TCR beta sequences and the way those sequences occurred across donors. An earlier analysis of around 640 of the donors used high-throughput TCR beta sequencing to judge whether each TCR beta V gene segment behaved as functional or pseudogenic. Donor age, sex, ethnicity and CMV serostatus were collected together with the repertoire data. Genome-wide SNP genotypes for about 65% of the roughly 670 donors were used in a later genetic analysis, which treated that subset as a discovery cohort. All discovery cohort repertoires had been generated using a single sequencing platform. Class I and class II HLA loci were covered by the typing at four-digit resolution. The number of typed donors differed by locus: about 620-640 for A, B, C, DRB1 and DQB1; approximately 540 for DQA1; about 600 for DPA1; and about 450 for DPB1. Roughly 5 DR-DQ haplotypes were handled as single units for association and clustering, since linkage in the cohort was strong. On average, roughly 240,000 unique TCR beta nucleotide sequences were sequenced per donor among more than 350 genotyped donors of the cohort, with approximately 18% of those sequences being non-productive.

Note on this clone: Its target antigen remains unknown. Base qualities are not recorded, but no much larger clone differs from it by a single base.

The cohort comprised around 690 healthy bone marrow donors. At the time of sampling, all cohort members were nominally healthy, though unrecorded immune exposures were likely present. The donor tested CMV seropositive, placing the donor among the 250 to 350 seropositive members of the cohort. A peripheral blood sample was collected from each donor, and TCR beta sequencing was performed on peripheral blood mononuclear cells. The Qiagen DNeasy Blood Extraction Kit was used to extract genomic DNA from the blood cell samples. V gives up 0 bases and J gives up 2 bases, and the segment between their germline ends measures 13 bases. Its CDR3 holds 16 amino acids, cysteine through phenylalanine. Just the 48-base CDR3 DNA is kept, in frame starting at base 1. In the germline V gene, CDR1 corresponds to SGHRS and CDR2 to YFSETQ. The method was the immunoSEQ multiplex PCR assay. A mixture of 60 forward primers for TCR Vbeta segments and 13 reverse primers for TCR Jbeta segments was used in the multiplex PCR. Amplification of the CDR3 region of rearranged TCR beta genes was performed with a multiplex PCR assay on genomic DNA. On the Illumina HiSeq System, the amplified TCR beta libraries were sequenced as 87-base-pair reads. Per the source publication's procedure: In a later analysis, tens of millions of unique TCR beta chains were counted across the roughly 610 repertoires, and roughly 10 million of these chains were shared by at least two donors. Raw reads were error-corrected and collapsed into unique sequences by a nearest-neighbor algorithm in which closely related sequences were merged to remove PCR and sequencing errors. V, D and J gene segments were assigned by aligning CDR3 sequences to IMGT reference sequences. For a sequence to be retained, at least a six-nucleotide match to both a V gene segment and a J gene segment was required. A rearrangement was called productive if the CDR3 had no stop codons and remained in frame with V and J, and every other rearrangement was called non-productive. Following IMGT convention, CDR3 was defined as the stretch from the second conserved V-encoded cysteine up to the conserved J-encoded phenylalanine. The earlier analysis of 500 to 650 of the donors excluded any sequence lacking an unambiguous match to a single V gene segment. An earlier analysis of about 590 of the donors classified V segments as functional when productive rearrangements were above 56.7% and as segregating when the standard deviation between donors was above 5%. A statistical classification framework was developed to diagnose cytomegalovirus status using the catalog of TCR beta chain sequences. V and J gene assignment, in a later analysis, came from comparing TCR nucleotide sequences with IMGT/GENE-DB human TR gene sequences. The TCRdist pipeline was used in a later analysis to assign CDR3 sequences and most-parsimonious VDJ recombination scenarios. A later analysis defined each TCR beta chain by its CDR3 amino acid sequence plus V-gene family, and excluded reads lacking a unique V-gene family. As a way to deal with suspected cross-contamination and a sequencing artifact, a later analysis dropped 640 or so nucleotide sequences that were highly shared and had low generation probability. A later analysis calculated a clonal expansion index for each public chain from normalized within-repertoire ranks of inferred template counts. Generation probabilities in a later analysis came from a VDJ recombination model fitted to out-of-frame rearrangements, and those results were checked against IGoR. A later analysis scored TCR-TCR, TCR-HLA and TCR-CMV co-occurrence with hypergeometric tests, applying a repertoire-size bias correction to TCR pairs. False discovery rates were estimated in a later analysis by permuting HLA or CMV assignments 20 times. In a later analysis, co-occurring TCRs were grouped using DBSCAN, and TCRdist sequence similarity was added for clustering within HLA-allele-positive subsets. Repertoires with fewer than 30,000 or more than 120,000 public chains were left out of co-occurrence clustering, as were a handful of repertoires with anomalous nucleotide sharing. Held by TCRdb, this immuneACCESS table contains in-frame sequences only and omits some clones. Under half of the omission traces to an unresolved V gene where checked; the cause of the rest is unknown. V, J and clone size are those of that table, while D and trimming were read from the DNA. The sample includes 150,000 to 200,000 clones, with about 75% observed a single time. Of the sample, approximately 4.6% falls within the top ten clones.

Study-wide conclusions, independent of this receptor: A later analysis reported that several top co-occurrence clusters appeared linked to parvovirus B19, influenza, CMV and Epstein-Barr virus. In this cohort, only TCR beta chains were sequenced, and detectable features were limited by the absence of alpha or paired-chain data. An earlier analysis of around 540 of the donors showed that most TCR beta V segments appeared in productive rearrangements either about 90% or about 30% of the time, which broadly matched IMGT annotations. The sequencing pipeline was judged likely to have produced a cluster of highly shared sequence variants as a technical artifact. A further reported finding was that TCR beta sequences accurately predicted the HLA-A and HLA-B alleles for most subjects in the first cohort. Because counts were too low, under 20 rarely observed V segments, including chromosome 9 orphons, were left out of the earlier analysis of 587 of the donors. Because some donors lacked HLA typing at each locus, the association tests relied only on the typed subset. The classifier was reported to diagnose cytomegalovirus status with high specificity and sensitivity in both the original cohort and the validation cohort. In a later analysis, HLA-associated TCR beta chains were found to be more clonally expanded and to have lower generation probabilities than equally common non-associated chains. Immune exposure information for the cohort was limited to CMV serostatus. A few of the identified cytomegalovirus-associated TCR beta chains were confirmed in vitro to be specific for cytomegalovirus antigens. The study gave a list of 150 to 200 TCR beta chains associated with cytomegalovirus. Some IMGT-functional V segments, including TRBV6-2 and TRBV6-3, could not be told apart with the 87-base-pair reads, so those segments were excluded. When HLA alleles, especially DR and DQ, strongly co-occurred, TCR associations were difficult to assign to individual alleles. According to a later genetic analysis, donors in an Asian-associated ancestry cluster had fewer N-insertions in productive TCRs than the roughly 700-donor mean. In a later analysis, most CMV-associated TCR beta chains were found to appear HLA-restricted, with HLA associations seemingly driven largely by CMV exposure. Specific HLA alleles were associated with 16,951 TCR beta sequences at a false discovery rate of 0.05 in a later analysis. According to a later analysis, TCR association rates differed among HLA loci, with DRB1 alleles showing the most associated TCRs and HLA-C alleles showing the fewest. Correlated functional status among segregating V segments might reflect linkage disequilibrium, but an unknown experimental factor could not be ruled out. Most TCR sequences were observed very rarely across donors, whereas some public TCRs were present in many individuals. The authors suggested that the approach could potentially be generalized to other disease states and immunological phenotypes. An association between a missense DCLRE1C variant and V-gene and J-gene trimming of TCR beta chains was found in a later genetic analysis and replicated in an independent cohort. Sequencing depth was assumed to be roughly uniform across donors in the presence/absence analyses, though that assumption may not hold.

The sample comprised PBMCs. The clonotype was recovered from a man aged 18 to 29 in good health and CMV-seropositive. The rearrangement joined TRBV5-1 to TRBJ2-3; the best D guess is TRBD2, with 5 bases matching. The nucleotide sequence reads as follows: TGCGCCAGCAGCTTGGCCGGAGCGGTACTCACAGATACGCAGTATTTT. The translation is CASSLAGAVLTDTQYF. The full variable domain, completed from the reference TRBV5-1 and TRBJ2-3 proteins outside the CDR3, reads KAGVTQTPRYLIKTRGQQVTLSCSPISGHRSVSWYQQTPGQGLQFLFEYFSETQRNKGNFPGRFSGRQFSNSRSEMNVSTLELGDSALYLCASSLAGAVLTDTQYFGPGTRLTVL.